This is a list of T cell receptor beta chains from one sample in a study of blood T cell repertoires in COVID-19. Generated by immunoSEQ multiplex PCR, the TCRdb table keeps only in-frame clones and is missing some. The table shows around 320,000 clones, with around 90% occurring only once. Specimen: PBMCs or T cells enriched from blood (not recorded which). The receptor set was obtained from a woman younger than 30 with acute COVID-19. Both conserved end residues are part of each CDR3. Each record gives: D gene, J gene, clone size, V gene, CDR3 DNA, CDR3 protein. A D gene is named only where the DNA matches it firmly. Clone size is shown for a subset of rows, as once, few, many or a class of expanded clone.

d_gene: NA; j_gene: TRBJ2-7; abundance: NA; v_gene: TRBV18; CDR3nt: TGTGCCAGCTCATCCGGAGGTCCCTACGAGCAGTACTTC; CDR3aa: CASSSGGPYEQYF
d_gene: NA; j_gene: TRBJ2-3; abundance: once; v_gene: TRBV19; CDR3nt: TGTGCCAGTAGTCAGGGGCAGGGGTTCACAGATACGCAGTATTTT; CDR3aa: CASSQGQGFTDTQYF
d_gene: TRBD1; j_gene: TRBJ1-1; abundance: NA; v_gene: TRBV27; CDR3nt: TGTGCCAGCAGTTCTACGACAGGGGCTGAAGCTTTCTTT; CDR3aa: CASSSTTGAEAFF
d_gene: TRBD1; j_gene: TRBJ1-4; abundance: NA; v_gene: TRBV19; CDR3nt: TGTGCCAGCCGACTACAGGGGGAGAATGAAAAACTGTTTTTT; CDR3aa: CASRLQGENEKLFF
d_gene: TRBD2; j_gene: TRBJ2-7; abundance: NA; v_gene: TRBV6-5; CDR3nt: TGTGCCAGCAGTTACTCCCGGGGTAGCGGGCTCTACGAGCAGTACTTC; CDR3aa: CASSYSRGSGLYEQYF
d_gene: NA; j_gene: TRBJ1-2; abundance: few; v_gene: TRBV27; CDR3nt: TGTGCCAGCAGTTTGGGCAGGGGTTTTTTTCGGGGCTACACCTTC; CDR3aa: CASSLGRGFFRGYTF
d_gene: NA; j_gene: TRBJ2-3; abundance: NA; v_gene: TRBV24-1; CDR3nt: TGTGCCATCGGAGCGGCTAGCACAGATACGCAGTATTTT; CDR3aa: CAIGAASTDTQYF
d_gene: TRBD1; j_gene: TRBJ1-6; abundance: once; v_gene: TRBV6-4; CDR3nt: TGTGCCAGTTCCCCGGGACAGGGGGAATCACCCCTCCACTTT; CDR3aa: CASSPGQGESPLHF
d_gene: NA; j_gene: TRBJ1-1; abundance: few; v_gene: TRBV28; CDR3nt: TGTGCCAGCAGTTTATGGGCCACTGAAGCTTTCTTT; CDR3aa: CASSLWATEAFF
d_gene: NA; j_gene: TRBJ1-6; abundance: NA; v_gene: TRBV9; CDR3nt: TGTGCCAGCAGCGTGGGGGGTTCACCCCTCCACTTT; CDR3aa: CASSVGGSPLHF
d_gene: NA; j_gene: TRBJ2-1; abundance: NA; v_gene: TRBV6-6; CDR3nt: TGTGCCAGCAGTCTACAGGGTAATGAGCAGTTCTTC; CDR3aa: CASSLQGNEQFF
d_gene: TRBD1; j_gene: TRBJ1-2; abundance: NA; v_gene: TRBV10-2; CDR3nt: TGCGCCAGCACCTTGGACAGGGACAACGGCTACACCTTC; CDR3aa: CASTLDRDNGYTF
d_gene: TRBD1; j_gene: TRBJ2-5; abundance: NA; v_gene: TRBV18; CDR3nt: TGTGCCAGCTCACTTGGGACAGAAAGGGAGACCCAGTACTTC; CDR3aa: CASSLGTERETQYF
d_gene: NA; j_gene: TRBJ2-3; abundance: NA; v_gene: TRBV27; CDR3nt: TGTGCCAGCAGTTTATCGCTACTAAGCACAGATACGCAGTATTTT; CDR3aa: CASSLSLLSTDTQYF
d_gene: NA; j_gene: TRBJ1-2; abundance: NA; v_gene: TRBV7-9; CDR3nt: TGTGCCAGCAACCCGTGGGTGGCAGGGTCTGGCTACACCTTC; CDR3aa: CASNPWVAGSGYTF
d_gene: NA; j_gene: TRBJ1-6; abundance: NA; v_gene: TRBV18; CDR3nt: TGTGCCAGCTCACCTACTGACAGATATAATTCACCCCTCCACTTT; CDR3aa: CASSPTDRYNSPLHF
d_gene: NA; j_gene: TRBJ1-4; abundance: few; v_gene: TRBV28; CDR3nt: TGTGCCAGCGCAGGGGCGCATGAAAAACTGTTTTTT; CDR3aa: CASAGAHEKLFF
d_gene: NA; j_gene: TRBJ2-5; abundance: NA; v_gene: TRBV25-1; CDR3nt: TGTGCCAGCAGTGCAGGCCAACAAGGGGCCCAGTACTTC; CDR3aa: CASSAGQQGAQYF
d_gene: TRBD1; j_gene: TRBJ1-2; abundance: NA; v_gene: TRBV30; CDR3nt: TGTGGGACAGGGGGCGGCTATGGCTACACCTTC; CDR3aa: CGTGGGYGYTF
d_gene: NA; j_gene: TRBJ2-1; abundance: NA; v_gene: TRBV5-6; CDR3nt: TGTGCCAGCAGCTTTTGGGGGGATGAGCAGTTCTTC; CDR3aa: CASSFWGDEQFF
d_gene: TRBD1; j_gene: TRBJ2-1; abundance: NA; v_gene: TRBV9; CDR3nt: TGTGCCAGCAGCGTAGTCGATCGGGCAGGGGGCTACTACAATGAGCAGTTCTTC; CDR3aa: CASSVVDRAGGYYNEQFF
d_gene: TRBD1; j_gene: TRBJ1-1; abundance: NA; v_gene: TRBV7-9; CDR3nt: TGTGCCAGCAGCCCCCGGTCAGGGGGCGAAGCTTTCTTT; CDR3aa: CASSPRSGGEAFF
d_gene: TRBD1; j_gene: TRBJ1-2; abundance: NA; v_gene: TRBV18; CDR3nt: TGTGCCAGCTCACCAATACAGGGGGCGGACTATGGCTACACCTTC; CDR3aa: CASSPIQGADYGYTF
d_gene: TRBD1; j_gene: TRBJ1-2; abundance: NA; v_gene: TRBV28; CDR3nt: TGTGCCAGCAGTCCCGGTCCGCGGGGACAGTCATTAGCTAACTATGGCTACACCTTC; CDR3aa: CASSPGPRGQSLANYGYTF
d_gene: NA; j_gene: TRBJ2-7; abundance: NA; v_gene: TRBV21-1; CDR3nt: TGTGCCAACGCTGGACAGGGAGACTACGAGCAGTACTTC; CDR3aa: CANAGQGDYEQYF
d_gene: TRBD2; j_gene: TRBJ2-3; abundance: NA; v_gene: TRBV11-3; CDR3nt: TGTGCCAGCAGCTCCGGACTAGCGGGGGTCACAGATACGCAGTATTTT; CDR3aa: CASSSGLAGVTDTQYF
d_gene: TRBD2; j_gene: TRBJ2-1; abundance: NA; v_gene: TRBV9; CDR3nt: TGTGCCAGCAGCGTAGGAACTAGCGGGAGGTCCAATGAGCAGTTCTTC; CDR3aa: CASSVGTSGRSNEQFF
d_gene: NA; j_gene: TRBJ2-7; abundance: NA; v_gene: TRBV5-4; CDR3nt: TGTGCCAGCAGCTTGGCTCCTAACGTTCCCTACGAGCAGTACTTC; CDR3aa: CASSLAPNVPYEQYF
d_gene: NA; j_gene: TRBJ1-6; abundance: NA; v_gene: TRBV6-5; CDR3nt: TGTGCCAGCAGTCCCGGACAGTATTCACCCCTCCACTTT; CDR3aa: CASSPGQYSPLHF
d_gene: NA; j_gene: TRBJ2-5; abundance: NA; v_gene: TRBV2; CDR3nt: TGTGCCAGCAGTGAACTCCCAGAGACCCAGTACTTC; CDR3aa: CASSELPETQYF
d_gene: NA; j_gene: TRBJ1-6; abundance: few; v_gene: TRBV28; CDR3nt: TGTGCCAGCAGTTTGGTACAGGGCGCATATTCACCCCTCCACTTT; CDR3aa: CASSLVQGAYSPLHF
d_gene: TRBD1; j_gene: TRBJ1-3; abundance: NA; v_gene: TRBV10-2; CDR3nt: TGCGCCAGCAGTGGGACAGGTGGAAACACCATATATTTT; CDR3aa: CASSGTGGNTIYF
d_gene: NA; j_gene: TRBJ2-7; abundance: NA; v_gene: TRBV2; CDR3nt: TGTGCCAGTCTCGAGGACACATCCGCTTACGAGCAGTACTTC; CDR3aa: CASLEDTSAYEQYF
d_gene: NA; j_gene: TRBJ2-7; abundance: once; v_gene: TRBV3-1/TRBV3-2; CDR3nt: TGTGCCAGCAGCCCCAGCTCCTACGAGCAGTACTTC; CDR3aa: CASSPSSYEQYF
d_gene: NA; j_gene: TRBJ2-1; abundance: NA; v_gene: TRBV27; CDR3nt: TGTGCCAGCAGTTTCAATCGGGGCTCCTACAATGAGCAGTTCTTC; CDR3aa: CASSFNRGSYNEQFF
d_gene: TRBD2; j_gene: TRBJ2-1; abundance: NA; v_gene: TRBV28; CDR3nt: TGTGCCAGCAGTTGGGGATGGACTAGCGGGAGGGTGCAGTTCTTC; CDR3aa: CASSWGWTSGRVQFF
d_gene: NA; j_gene: TRBJ2-3; abundance: NA; v_gene: TRBV27; CDR3nt: TGTGCCAGCAGTTTTCGACAGGAAAATACGCAGTATTTT; CDR3aa: CASSFRQENTQYF
d_gene: NA; j_gene: TRBJ2-2; abundance: few; v_gene: TRBV27; CDR3nt: TGTGCCAGCAGTCCCAGGGATTTAAACACCGGGGAGCTGTTTTTT; CDR3aa: CASSPRDLNTGELFF
d_gene: NA; j_gene: TRBJ2-3; abundance: NA; v_gene: TRBV3-1/TRBV3-2; CDR3nt: TGTGCCAGCAGCCAGGGGGCAAACACAGATACGCAGTATTTT; CDR3aa: CASSQGANTDTQYF
d_gene: NA; j_gene: TRBJ1-2; abundance: once; v_gene: TRBV27; CDR3nt: TGTGCCAGCAGTTTATGGCCGGGGAACTATGGCTACACCTTC; CDR3aa: CASSLWPGNYGYTF
d_gene: TRBD2; j_gene: TRBJ2-2; abundance: NA; v_gene: TRBV5-1; CDR3nt: TGCGCCAGCAGCTCCTCCCGGGGTTCAAGGCGGGAGGACTACACCGGGGAGCTGTTTTTT; CDR3aa: CASSSSRGSRREDYTGELFF
d_gene: TRBD1; j_gene: TRBJ2-7; abundance: NA; v_gene: TRBV3-1/TRBV3-2; CDR3nt: TGTGCCAGCAGCCTCGGTAGTGGGACAGGGGGCGTCGAGCAGTACTTC; CDR3aa: CASSLGSGTGGVEQYF
d_gene: TRBD2; j_gene: TRBJ2-2; abundance: NA; v_gene: TRBV11-3; CDR3nt: TGTGCCAGTCGGCCAGCGGGAGGATCGGACACCGGGGAGCTGTTTTTT; CDR3aa: CASRPAGGSDTGELFF
d_gene: TRBD2; j_gene: TRBJ2-1; abundance: NA; v_gene: TRBV6-4; CDR3nt: TGTGCCAGCAGTGAGGGACTAGCCGGCAATGAGCAGTTCTTC; CDR3aa: CASSEGLAGNEQFF
d_gene: NA; j_gene: TRBJ1-1; abundance: NA; v_gene: TRBV5-1; CDR3nt: TGCGCCAGCAGCTTGGTGCTGGGAGAGACTGAAGCTTTCTTT; CDR3aa: CASSLVLGETEAFF
d_gene: NA; j_gene: TRBJ2-1; abundance: NA; v_gene: TRBV4-1; CDR3nt: TGCGCCAGCAGCGGAGGCGGATCCTACAATGAGCAGTTCTTC; CDR3aa: CASSGGGSYNEQFF